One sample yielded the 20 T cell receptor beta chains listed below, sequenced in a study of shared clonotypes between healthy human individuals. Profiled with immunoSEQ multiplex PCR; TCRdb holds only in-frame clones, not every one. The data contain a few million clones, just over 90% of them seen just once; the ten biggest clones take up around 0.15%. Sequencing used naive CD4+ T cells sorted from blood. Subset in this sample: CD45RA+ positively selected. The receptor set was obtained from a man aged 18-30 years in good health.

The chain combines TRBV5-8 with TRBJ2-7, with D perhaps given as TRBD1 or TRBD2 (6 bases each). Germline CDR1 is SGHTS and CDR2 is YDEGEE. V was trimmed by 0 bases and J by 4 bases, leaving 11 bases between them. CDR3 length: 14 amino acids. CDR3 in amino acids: CASSLAGGGYEQYF. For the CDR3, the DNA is TGTGCCAGCAGCTTGGCCGGGGGCGGTTACGAGCAGTACTTC.

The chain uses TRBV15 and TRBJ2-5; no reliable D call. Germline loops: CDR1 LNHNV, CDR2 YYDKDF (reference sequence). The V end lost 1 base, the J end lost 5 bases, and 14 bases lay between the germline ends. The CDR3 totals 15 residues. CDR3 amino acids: CATSRVTGMVETQYF. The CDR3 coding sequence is TGTGCCACCAGCAGAGTAACTGGGATGGTGGAGACCCAGTACTTC. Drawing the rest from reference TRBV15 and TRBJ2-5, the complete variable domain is DAMVIQNPRYQVTQFGKPVTLSCSQTLNHNVMYWYQQKSSQAPKLLFHYYDKDFNNEADTPDNFQSRRPNTSFCFLDIRSPGLGDTAMYLCATSRVTGMVETQYFGPGTRLLVL.

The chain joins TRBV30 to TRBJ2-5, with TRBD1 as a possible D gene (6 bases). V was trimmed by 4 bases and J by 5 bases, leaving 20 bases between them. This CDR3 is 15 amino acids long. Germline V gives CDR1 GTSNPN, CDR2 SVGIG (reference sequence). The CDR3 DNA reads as TGTGCCTGGAACCCTGTACAGGGTTTAGGGGAGACCCAGTACTTC. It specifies CAWNPVQGLGETQYF.

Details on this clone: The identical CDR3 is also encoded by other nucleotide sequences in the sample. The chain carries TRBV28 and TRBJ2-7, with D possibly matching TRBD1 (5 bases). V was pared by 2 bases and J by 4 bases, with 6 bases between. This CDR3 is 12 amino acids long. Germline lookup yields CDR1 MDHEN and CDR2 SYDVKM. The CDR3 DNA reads TGTGCCAGCAGTTTACAGGGTTACGAGCAGTACTTC. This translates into CASSLQGYEQYF.

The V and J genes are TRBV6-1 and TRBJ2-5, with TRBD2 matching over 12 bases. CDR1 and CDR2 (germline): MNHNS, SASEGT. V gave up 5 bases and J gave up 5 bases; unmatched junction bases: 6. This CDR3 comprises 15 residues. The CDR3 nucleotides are TGTGCCAGCAGTTCCCTAGCGGGGGGGCCTGAGACCCAGTACTTC. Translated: CASSSLAGGPETQYF.

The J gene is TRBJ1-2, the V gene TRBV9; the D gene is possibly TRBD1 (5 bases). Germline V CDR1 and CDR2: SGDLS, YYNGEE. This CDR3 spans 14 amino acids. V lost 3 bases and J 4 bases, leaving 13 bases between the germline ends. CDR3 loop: CASSGGSRGYGYTF. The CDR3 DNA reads TGTGCCAGCAGCGGGGGCAGCCGCGGCTATGGCTACACCTTC.

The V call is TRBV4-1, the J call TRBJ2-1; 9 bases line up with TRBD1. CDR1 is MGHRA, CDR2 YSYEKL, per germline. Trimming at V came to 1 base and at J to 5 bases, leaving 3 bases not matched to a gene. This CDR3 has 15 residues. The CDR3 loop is CASSQGDRDDNEQFF. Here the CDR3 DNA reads TGCGCCAGCAGCCAAGGGGACAGGGACGACAATGAGCAGTTCTTC.

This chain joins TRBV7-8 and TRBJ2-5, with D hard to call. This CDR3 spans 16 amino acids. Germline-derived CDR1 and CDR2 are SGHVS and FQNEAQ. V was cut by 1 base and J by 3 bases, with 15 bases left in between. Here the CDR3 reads CASSLGGTKGKETQYF. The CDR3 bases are TGTGCCAGCAGCTTAGGAGGAACGAAGGGTAAAGAGACCCAGTACTTC.

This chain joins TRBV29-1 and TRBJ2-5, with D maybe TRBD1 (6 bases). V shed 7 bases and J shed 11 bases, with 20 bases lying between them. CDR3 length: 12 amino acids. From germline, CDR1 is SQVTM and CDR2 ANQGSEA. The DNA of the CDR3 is TGCAGCGGTGGGACACGCCTTGGGGAGCAGTACTTC. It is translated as CSGGTRLGEQYF.

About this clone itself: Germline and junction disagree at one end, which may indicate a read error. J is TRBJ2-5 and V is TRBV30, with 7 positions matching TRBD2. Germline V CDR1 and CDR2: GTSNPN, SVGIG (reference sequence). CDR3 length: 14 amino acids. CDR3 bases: TGTGCCGGGAGTATTGCGGGACTACAAGAGACCCAGTACTTC. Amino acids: CAGSIAGLQETQYF.

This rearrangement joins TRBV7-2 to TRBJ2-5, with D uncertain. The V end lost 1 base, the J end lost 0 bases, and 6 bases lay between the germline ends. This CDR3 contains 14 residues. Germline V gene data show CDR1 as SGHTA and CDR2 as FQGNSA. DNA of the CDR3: TGTGCCAGCAGCTTAGACTACAACCAAGAGACCCAGTACTTC. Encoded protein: CASSLDYNQETQYF.

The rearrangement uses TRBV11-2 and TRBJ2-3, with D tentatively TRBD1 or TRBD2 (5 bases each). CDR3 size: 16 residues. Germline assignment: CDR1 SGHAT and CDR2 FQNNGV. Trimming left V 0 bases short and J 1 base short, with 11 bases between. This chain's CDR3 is CASSLDRRGGTDTQYF. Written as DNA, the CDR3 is TGTGCCAGCAGCTTAGATCGCCGGGGCGGCACAGATACGCAGTATTTT.

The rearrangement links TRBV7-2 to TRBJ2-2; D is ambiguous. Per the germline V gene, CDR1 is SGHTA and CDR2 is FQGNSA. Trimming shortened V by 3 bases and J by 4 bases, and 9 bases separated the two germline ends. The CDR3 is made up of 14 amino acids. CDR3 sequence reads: CASSFGASTGELFF. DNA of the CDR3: TGTGCCAGCAGCTTTGGAGCGTCCACCGGGGAGCTGTTTTTT.

In nucleotides, the CDR3 is TGTGCCAGCAGCTTCGGGGGCGGGTTACCGAACACTGAAGCTTTCTTT. It is translated as CASSFGGGLPNTEAFF. The chain employs TRBV5-6 and TRBJ1-1; D perhaps matches TRBD1 (6 bases). The V gene lost 2 bases and the J gene lost 1 base, with 15 bases spanning the gap. This CDR3 has 16 amino acids. The V gene's germline CDR1 is SGHDT and CDR2 YYEEEE.

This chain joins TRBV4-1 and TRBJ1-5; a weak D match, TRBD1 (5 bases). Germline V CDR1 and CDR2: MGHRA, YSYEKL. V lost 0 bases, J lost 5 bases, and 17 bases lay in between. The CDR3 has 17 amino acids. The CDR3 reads CASSQDLFRQGHQPQHF. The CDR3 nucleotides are TGCGCCAGCAGCCAAGATCTCTTCAGGCAGGGCCATCAGCCCCAGCATTTT.

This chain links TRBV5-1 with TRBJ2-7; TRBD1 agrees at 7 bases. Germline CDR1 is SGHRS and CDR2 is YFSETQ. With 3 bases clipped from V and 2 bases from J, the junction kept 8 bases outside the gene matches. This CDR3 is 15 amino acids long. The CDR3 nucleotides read TGCGCCAGCAGCTCTCGGACAGGAACGGCCTACGAGCAGTACTTC. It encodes CASSSRTGTAYEQYF.

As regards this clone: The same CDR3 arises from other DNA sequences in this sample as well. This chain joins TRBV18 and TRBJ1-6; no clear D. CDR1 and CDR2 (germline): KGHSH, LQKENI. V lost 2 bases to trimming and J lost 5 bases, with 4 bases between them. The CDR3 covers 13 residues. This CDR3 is CASSPRDNSPLHF. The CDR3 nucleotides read TGTGCCAGCTCACCAAGGGATAATTCACCCCTCCACTTT.

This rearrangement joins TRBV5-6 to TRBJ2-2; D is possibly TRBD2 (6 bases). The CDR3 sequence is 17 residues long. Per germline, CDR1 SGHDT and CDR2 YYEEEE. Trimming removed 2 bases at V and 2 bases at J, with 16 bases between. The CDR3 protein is CASSLSFGTGNTGELFF. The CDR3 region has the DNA TGTGCCAGCAGCTTATCTTTTGGGACTGGTAACACCGGGGAGCTGTTTTTT.

The CDR3 DNA sequence: TGTGCCAGTATGGTGGGGCCGAGCGAGACCCAGTACTTC. Amino acid sequence: CASMVGPSETQYF. V gene TRBV19 combines with J gene TRBJ2-5, with D perhaps matching TRBD1 (5 bases). The CDR3 is made up of 13 amino acids. Germline assignment: CDR1 LNHDA and CDR2 SQIVND (reference sequence). Trimming shortened V by 7 bases and J by 5 bases, and 14 bases separated the two germline ends.

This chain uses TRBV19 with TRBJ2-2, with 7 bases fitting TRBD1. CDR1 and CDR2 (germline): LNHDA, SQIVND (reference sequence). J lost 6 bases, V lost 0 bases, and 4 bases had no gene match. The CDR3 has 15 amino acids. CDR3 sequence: CASSIERQGAGELFF. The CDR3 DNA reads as TGTGCCAGTAGTATAGAGAGACAGGGCGCCGGGGAGCTGTTTTTT.